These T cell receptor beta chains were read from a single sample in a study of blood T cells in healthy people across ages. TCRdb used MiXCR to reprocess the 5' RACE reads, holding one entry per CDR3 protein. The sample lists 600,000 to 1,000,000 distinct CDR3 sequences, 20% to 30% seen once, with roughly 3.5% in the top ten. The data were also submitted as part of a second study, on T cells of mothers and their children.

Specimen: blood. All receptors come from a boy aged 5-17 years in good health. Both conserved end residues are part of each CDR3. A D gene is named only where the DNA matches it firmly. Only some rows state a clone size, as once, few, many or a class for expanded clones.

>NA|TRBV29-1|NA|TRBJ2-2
CSVPVGGELFF
TGCAGCGTTCCCGTGGGCGGGGAGCTGTTTTTT
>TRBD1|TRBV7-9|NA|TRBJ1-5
CASSLGTGANQPQHF
TGTGCCAGCAGTCTAGGAACAGGGGCAAATCAGCCCCAGCATTTT
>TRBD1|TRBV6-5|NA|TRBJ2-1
CASSYSGTGVPNEQFF
TGTGCCAGCAGTTACTCGGGGACAGGGGTGCCCAATGAGCAGTTCTTC
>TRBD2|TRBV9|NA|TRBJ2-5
CASSGLGRGRETQYF
TGTGCCAGCAGCGGGTTAGGGCGGGGGAGAGAGACCCAGTACTTC
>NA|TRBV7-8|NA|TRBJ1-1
CASSLALKTEAFF
TGTGCCAGCAGCTTAGCGCTGAAGACTGAAGCTTTCTTT
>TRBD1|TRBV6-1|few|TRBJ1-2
CASSSGQGADYGYTF
TGTGCCAGCAGTTCGGGACAGGGGGCGGACTATGGCTACACCTTC
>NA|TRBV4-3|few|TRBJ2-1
CASSQDERALYNEQFF
TGCGCCAGCAGCCAAGATGAGCGGGCCTTGTACAATGAGCAGTTCTTC
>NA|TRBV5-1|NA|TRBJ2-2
CASSPVGFRGTGELFF
TGCGCCAGCAGCCCGGTCGGGTTCCGGGGCACCGGGGAGCTGTTTTTT
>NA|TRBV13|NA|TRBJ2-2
CASSPRGGGNTGELFF
TGTGCCAGCAGCCCCCGAGGTGGAGGGAACACCGGGGAGCTGTTTTTT
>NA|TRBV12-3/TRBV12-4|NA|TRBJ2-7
CASSPEYGAVSYEQYF
TGTGCCAGCAGCCCTGAGTATGGGGCAGTCTCCTACGAGCAGTACTTC
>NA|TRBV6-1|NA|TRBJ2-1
CASSDQDREETQHF
TGTGCCAGCAGTGATCAGGACAGAGAAGAGACTCAGCACTTC
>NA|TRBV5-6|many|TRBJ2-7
CASSLTGDYEQYF
TGTGCCAGCAGTTTGACAGGAGACTACGAGCAGTACTTC
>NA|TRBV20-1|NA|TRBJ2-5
CSARDGAKGLVF
TGCAGTGCTAGGGACGGGGCTAAGGGGTTGGTCTTC
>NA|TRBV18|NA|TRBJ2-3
CASSPLPRGTDAQYF
TGTGCCAGCTCACCACTCCCTAGAGGCACAGATGCGCAGTATTTT
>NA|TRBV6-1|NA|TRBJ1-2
CASRAGATRGYTF
TGTGCCAGCAGGGCGGGGGCGACCCGTGGCTACACCTTC
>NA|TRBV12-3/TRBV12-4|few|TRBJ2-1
CASSPLEGAPNEQFF
TGTGCCAGCAGTCCCTTGGAGGGGGCGCCCAATGAGCAGTTCTTC
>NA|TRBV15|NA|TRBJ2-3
CATSRVRGYSTDTQYF
TGTGCCACCAGCAGAGTTAGGGGTTACAGCACAGATACGCAGTATTTT
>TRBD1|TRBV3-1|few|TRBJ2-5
CASSLHATGGLEETQYF
TGTGCCAGCAGCCTTCACGCCACAGGGGGCTTGGAGGAGACCCAGTACTTC
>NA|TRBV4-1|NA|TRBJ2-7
CASSPLGANYEQYF
TGCGCCAGCAGCCCGCTAGGGGCCAACTACGAGCAGTACTTC
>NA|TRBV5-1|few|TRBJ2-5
CASSHREQETQYF
TGCGCCAGCAGCCACCGGGAGCAAGAGACCCAGTACTTC
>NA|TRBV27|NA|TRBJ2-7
CASSRGRFYEQYF
TGTGCCAGCAGTCGTGGCAGGTTCTACGAGCAGTACTTC
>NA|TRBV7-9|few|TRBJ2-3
CASSSGRDTQYF
TGTGCCAGCAGCTCCGGCCGGGATACGCAGTATTTT
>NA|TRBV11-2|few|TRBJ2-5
CASSFPTGVETQYF
TGTGCCAGCAGCTTTCCGACGGGGGTGGAGACCCAGTACTTC
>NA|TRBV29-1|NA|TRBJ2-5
CSVALGQETQYF
TGCAGCGTTGCGTTGGGCCAAGAGACCCAGTACTTC
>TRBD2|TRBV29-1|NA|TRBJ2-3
CSVSPGLAGYIDTQYF
TGCAGCGTCTCCCCGGGACTAGCGGGGTATATAGATACGCAGTATTTT
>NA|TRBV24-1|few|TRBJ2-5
CATSDSGTEETQYF
TGTGCCACCAGTGATTCGGGGACGGAAGAGACCCAGTACTTC
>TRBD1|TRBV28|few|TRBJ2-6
CASSEGTAGANVLTF
TGTGCCAGCAGTGAGGGGACAGCTGGGGCCAACGTCCTGACTTTC
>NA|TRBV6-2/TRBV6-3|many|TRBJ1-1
CASSLDPYTEAFF
TGTGCCAGCAGTTTGGACCCGTACACTGAAGCTTTCTTT
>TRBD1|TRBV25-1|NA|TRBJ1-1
CASRGTGGIPTEAFF
TGTGCCAGCAGAGGGACAGGGGGAATCCCCACTGAAGCTTTCTTT
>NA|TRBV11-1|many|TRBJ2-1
CASSLDRTVYNEQFF
TGTGCCAGCAGCTTAGACAGGACGGTCTACAATGAGCAGTTCTTC
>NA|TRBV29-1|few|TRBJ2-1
CSVELREEQFF
TGCAGCGTTGAGCTCCGCGAGGAGCAGTTCTTC
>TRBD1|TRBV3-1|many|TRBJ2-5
CASSQGTGAPIQETQYF
TGTGCCAGCAGCCAGGGGACAGGGGCACCGATACAAGAGACCCAGTACTTC
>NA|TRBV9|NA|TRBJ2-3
CASSVVSPDTDTQYF
TGTGCCAGCAGCGTAGTAAGCCCGGACACAGATACGCAGTATTTT
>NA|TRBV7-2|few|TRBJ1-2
CASSPVGAGPPIGGYTF
TGTGCCAGCAGCCCCGTTGGAGCAGGGCCCCCCATCGGAGGCTACACCTTC
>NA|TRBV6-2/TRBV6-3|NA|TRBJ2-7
CASSYSMGYSYEQYF
TGTGCCAGCAGTTACTCGATGGGCTACTCCTACGAGCAGTACTTC
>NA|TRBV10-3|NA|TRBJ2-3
CATRGTPGTDTQYF
TGTGCCACCCGCGGGACACCAGGCACAGATACGCAGTATTTT
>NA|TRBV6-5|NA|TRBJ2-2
CASSYVRTVPQANTGELFF
TGTGCCAGCAGTTACGTCCGGACGGTTCCTCAGGCGAACACCGGGGAGCTGTTTTTT
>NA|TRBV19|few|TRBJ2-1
CASTQGNEQFF
TGTGCCAGCACCCAGGGCAATGAGCAGTTCTTC
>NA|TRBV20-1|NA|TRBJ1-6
CSARPPRGGHNSPLHF
TGCAGCGCTAGACCACCCCGGGGCGGGCACAATTCACCCCTCCACTTT
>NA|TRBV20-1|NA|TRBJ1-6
CSASRGAVRNSPLHF
TGCAGTGCTAGTCGTGGGGCAGTAAGAAATTCACCCCTCCACTTT
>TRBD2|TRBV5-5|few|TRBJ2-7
CASSSAGTSYEQYF
TGTGCCAGCAGCTCAGCCGGGACTAGCTACGAGCAGTACTTC
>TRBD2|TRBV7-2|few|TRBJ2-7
CASSLRDYLIEQYF
TGTGCCAGCAGCCTCCGGGACTATCTAATCGAGCAGTACTTC
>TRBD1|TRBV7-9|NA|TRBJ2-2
CASSMGQYTGELFF
TGTGCCAGCAGCATGGGACAGTACACCGGGGAGCTGTTTTTT
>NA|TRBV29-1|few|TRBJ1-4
CSVRVGSDEKLFF
TGCAGCGTACGCGTGGGGTCGGATGAAAAACTGTTTTTT
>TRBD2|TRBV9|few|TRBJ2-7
CASSVEASGPYEQYF
TGTGCCAGCAGCGTAGAGGCTAGCGGACCCTACGAGCAGTACTTC
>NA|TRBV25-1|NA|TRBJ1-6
CASGTGLNSPLHF
TGTGCCAGCGGGACGGGCCTCAATTCACCCCTCCACTTT
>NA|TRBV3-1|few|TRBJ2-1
CASSQALGAEIWNEQFF
TGTGCCAGCAGCCAAGCTTTGGGGGCAGAGATCTGGAATGAGCAGTTCTTC
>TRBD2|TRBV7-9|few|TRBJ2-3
CASSLGLAGVF
TGTGCCAGCAGCCTAGGACTAGCGGGGGTTTTT
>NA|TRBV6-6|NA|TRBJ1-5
CASSLGGSSDQPQHF
TGTGCCAGCTCACTCGGGGGATCATCCGATCAGCCCCAGCATTTT